This T cell receptor beta chain was documented in a study of OX40 agonist ivuxolimab in advanced cancers. On the study more broadly: The eligibility criteria allowed prior anti-PD-1, anti-PD-L1 or anti-CTLA-4 therapy, and around 38% had some.

Study-level points and caveats: Low normalized T-cell clonal expansion was also seen in some nonresponders.

A remark on this clone: Its specificity is not known.

V was cut by 0 bases and J by 2 bases, with 11 bases left in between. The CDR3 has 15 residues. Germline CDR1 is MNHNS and CDR2 is SASEGT. The repertoire was sequenced with immunoSEQ multiplex PCR; TCRdb's copy has only in-frame clones and lacks some. Found here are 30,000 to 45,000 clones, approximately 90% of them singletons; the top ten hold less than 4.5%. The clonotype comes from an adult with an advanced solid tumor such as melanoma, head and neck, liver or kidney cancer. The sequencing here drew on CD4+ or CD8+ T cells sorted from blood, taken in a trial of the OX40 agonist ivuxolimab. The chain couples TRBV6-1 to TRBJ2-7; no clear D gene. The chain's CDR3 is CASSEAQYGPYEQYF. CDR3 in DNA: TGTGCCAGCAGTGAAGCCCAGTATGGGCCCTACGAGCAGTACTTC.